This TCR beta chain was sequenced in a study of somatic mutations in cytotoxic T cells in rheumatoid arthritis (dated by TCRdb to about 2017). Study-level background: Some V beta antibody-stained T-cell populations were flow-sorted on a FACSAria II or Sony SH800 at nearly 100% purity, and sorted V beta1+ cells also underwent TCRB sequencing. The study asked whether expanded CD8+ T-cell clones in newly diagnosed, untreated rheumatoid arthritis carry somatic mutations, and used TCRB deep sequencing to characterize clonality. A total of about 67 rheumatoid arthritis patients and 20 healthy controls underwent TCRB deep sequencing. Patient and control groups had essentially identical median ages.

Healthy controls were around 20 blood donors whose buffy coats were used, with a median age of around 54 years (range roughly 20-75) and 45% to 60% female. Flow cytometry confirmed the purity of CD4+ and CD8+ cells that had been isolated by positive magnetic bead selection on an AutoMACS. Peripheral blood mononuclear cells were obtained using density gradient separation with Ficoll-Paque PLUS. DNA was extracted from CD4-enriched, CD8-enriched or PBMC samples with Nucleospin Tissue or Tissue XS kits and quantified with a Qubit 2.0 fluorometer. Paper-wide results and their limitations: An increase of CD8+ clonality with age was seen in patients (Spearman r ≈ 0.5) but not in healthy controls. CD8+ T-cell clonality in rheumatoid arthritis patients was not significantly different from that in age-matched healthy controls. Several identical CD8+ TCRB sequences were found in both blood and synovial fluid, and in about an eighth of the roughly 65 patients the largest CD8+ clone exceeded 20% of CD8+ cells. The finding that TRBV07 was slightly underrepresented in patients was left unadjusted for multiple comparisons. The expanded CD8+ clones had unknown antigen targets, and not appearing in virus-specific databases did not rule out that they were virus-specific.

The germline V gene specifies MGHRA as CDR1 and YSYEKL as CDR2. The trim is 0 bases for V and 2 bases for J, with a gap of 14 bases between the germline ends. Inclusive of the bounding cysteine and phenylalanine, the CDR3 is 16 residues long. Only the CDR3 DNA stays, 48 bases, in frame from base 1. Genomic DNA underwent TCRB CDR3 sequencing using the immunoSEQ assay. As for how the authors treated the data: Analyses were restricted to productive TCRB rearrangements. Defining a clone by its unique TCRB CDR3 sequence, the study calculated clonality as a productive clonality index derived from Shannon entropy. The template counts of each clone relative to the total templates per sample were used to calculate repertoire overlap between two samples. V-gene usage from TCRB sequencing and V-gene usage measured by flow cytometry were correlated (Spearman r of approximately 0.66). Entries here come from immuneACCESS through TCRdb and include only in-frame sequences with V and J called. Some clones fail to appear in such tables; in the studies checked, an unresolved V gene covers under half of the shortfall, and the cause of the remainder is unknown. Clonal size and the V and J genes are those of that table, whereas D and trimming came from the DNA. This sample gives approximately 25,000 clones in total; roughly 69% of them show up just once. The ten largest clones take up just over 9.5% of the sample.

Points on this clone: Its specific antigen is unknown. No much larger clone is present one base from it, and per-base qualities are unavailable.

The rearranged segments are TRBV4-1 and TRBJ2-7; the D gene could be TRBD1 or TRBD2, each one agreeing over 5 bases. The sequence derives from a woman in her late teens or twenties in good health. What was sequenced was CD8+ T cells sorted from blood. The CDR3 sequence is CASSQEGPVGAYEQYF. DNA sequence: TGCGCCAGCAGCCAAGAGGGGCCGGTGGGGGCCTACGAGCAGTACTTC.